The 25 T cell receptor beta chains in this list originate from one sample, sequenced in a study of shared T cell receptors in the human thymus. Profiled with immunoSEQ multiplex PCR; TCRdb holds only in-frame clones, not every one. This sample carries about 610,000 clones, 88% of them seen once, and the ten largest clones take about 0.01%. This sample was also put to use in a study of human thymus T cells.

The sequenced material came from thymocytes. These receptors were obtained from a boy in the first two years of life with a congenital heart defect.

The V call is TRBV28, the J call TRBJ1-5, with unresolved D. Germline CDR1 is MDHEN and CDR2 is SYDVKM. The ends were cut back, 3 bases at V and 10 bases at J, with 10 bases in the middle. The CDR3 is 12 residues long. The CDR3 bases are TGTGCCAGCAGTTTTTCCCATTTCCCCCAGCATTTT. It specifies CASSFSHFPQHF.

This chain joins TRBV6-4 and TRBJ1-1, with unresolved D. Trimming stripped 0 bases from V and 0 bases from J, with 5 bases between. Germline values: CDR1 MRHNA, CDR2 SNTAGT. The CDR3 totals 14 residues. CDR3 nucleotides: TGTGCCAGCAGTGACTCACATATGAACACTGAAGCTTTCTTT. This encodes CASSDSHMNTEAFF.

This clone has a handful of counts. CDR3 nucleotides: TGTGCCAGCAGGATGGGGAATCGAAGCACAGGTTTGGCCACTGAAGCTTTCTTT. Translation gives CASRMGNRSTGLATEAFF. The chain uses TRBV21-1 and TRBJ1-1; TRBD1, the table's D call, lacks a check against the DNA. TRBV21-1 is a listed pseudogene. The CDR3 contains 18 residues.

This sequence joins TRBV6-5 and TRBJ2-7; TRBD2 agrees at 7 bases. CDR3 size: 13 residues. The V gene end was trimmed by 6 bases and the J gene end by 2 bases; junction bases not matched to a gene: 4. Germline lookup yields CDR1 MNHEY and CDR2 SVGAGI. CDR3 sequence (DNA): TGTGCCAGCAGACTAGCGTCCACCTACGAGCAGTACTTC. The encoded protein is CASRLASTYEQYF.

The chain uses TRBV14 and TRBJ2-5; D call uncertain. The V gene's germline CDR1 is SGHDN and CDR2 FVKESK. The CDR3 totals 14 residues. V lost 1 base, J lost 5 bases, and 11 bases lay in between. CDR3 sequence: CASSQVPSRETQYF. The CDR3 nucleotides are TGTGCCAGCAGCCAAGTGCCATCGCGGGAGACCCAGTACTTC.

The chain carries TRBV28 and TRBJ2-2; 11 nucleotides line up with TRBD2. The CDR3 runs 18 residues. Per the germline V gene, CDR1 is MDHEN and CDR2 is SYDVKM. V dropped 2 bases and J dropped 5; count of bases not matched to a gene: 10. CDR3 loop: CASSLSTSGSSGTGELFF. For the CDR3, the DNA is TGTGCCAGCAGTTTAAGTACTAGCGGGAGTTCGGGGACCGGGGAGCTGTTTTTT. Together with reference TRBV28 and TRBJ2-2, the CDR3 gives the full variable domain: DVKVTQSSRYLVKRTGEKVFLECVQDMDHENMFWYRQDPGLGLRLIYFSYDVKMKEKGDIPEGYSVSREKKERFSLILESASTNQTSMYLCASSLSTSGSSGTGELFFGEGSRLTVL.

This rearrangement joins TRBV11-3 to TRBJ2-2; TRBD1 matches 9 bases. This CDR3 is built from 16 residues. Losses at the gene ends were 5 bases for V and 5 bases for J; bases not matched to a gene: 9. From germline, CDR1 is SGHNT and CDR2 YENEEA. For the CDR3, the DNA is TGTGCCAGCAGCCCCTTGGGGGACAGGGTTACCGGGGAGCTGTTTTTT. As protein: CASSPLGDRVTGELFF.

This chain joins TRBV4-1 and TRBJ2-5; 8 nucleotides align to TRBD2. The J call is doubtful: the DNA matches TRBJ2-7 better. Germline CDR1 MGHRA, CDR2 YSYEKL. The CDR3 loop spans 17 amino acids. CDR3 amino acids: CASSQVTPGGGWHEQYF. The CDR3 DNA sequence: TGCGCCAGCAGCCAAGTGACCCCCGGGGGGGGATGGCACGAGCAGTACTTC.

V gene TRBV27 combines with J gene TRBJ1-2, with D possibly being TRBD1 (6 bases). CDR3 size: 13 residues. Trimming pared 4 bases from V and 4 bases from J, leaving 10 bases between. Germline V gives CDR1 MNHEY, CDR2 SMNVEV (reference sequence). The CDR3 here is CASSSPDSYGYTF. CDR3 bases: TGTGCCAGCAGTTCCCCGGACAGCTATGGCTACACCTTC.

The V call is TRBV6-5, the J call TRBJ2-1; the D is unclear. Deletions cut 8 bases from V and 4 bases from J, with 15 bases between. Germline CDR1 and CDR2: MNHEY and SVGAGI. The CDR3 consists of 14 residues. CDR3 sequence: CASRWSIWYNEQFF. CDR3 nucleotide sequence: TGTGCCAGCCGATGGAGTATATGGTACAATGAGCAGTTCTTC.

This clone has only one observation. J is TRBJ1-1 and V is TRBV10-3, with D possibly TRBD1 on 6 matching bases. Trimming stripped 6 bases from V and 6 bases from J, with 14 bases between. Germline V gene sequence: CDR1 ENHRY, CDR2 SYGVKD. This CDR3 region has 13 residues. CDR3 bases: TGTGCCATCAGATCTACAGGGACGCCTGAAGCTTTCTTT. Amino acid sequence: CAIRSTGTPEAFF.

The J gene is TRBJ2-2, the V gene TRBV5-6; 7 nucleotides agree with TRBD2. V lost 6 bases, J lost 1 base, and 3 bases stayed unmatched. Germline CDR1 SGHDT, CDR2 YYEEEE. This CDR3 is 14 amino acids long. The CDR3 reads CASNGGGNTGELFF. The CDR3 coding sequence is TGTGCCAGCAATGGCGGGGGGAACACCGGGGAGCTGTTTTTT.

The CDR3 protein is CAIRQGYEQYF. The CDR3 DNA is TGTGCCATCAGGCAGGGGTACGAGCAGTACTTC. This chain uses TRBV10-3 with TRBJ2-7; possible D gene TRBD1, 6 bases. The germline V gene encodes CDR1 ENHRY and CDR2 SYGVKD. The CDR3 totals 11 residues. V gave up 6 bases and J gave up 4 bases, with 7 bases separating them.

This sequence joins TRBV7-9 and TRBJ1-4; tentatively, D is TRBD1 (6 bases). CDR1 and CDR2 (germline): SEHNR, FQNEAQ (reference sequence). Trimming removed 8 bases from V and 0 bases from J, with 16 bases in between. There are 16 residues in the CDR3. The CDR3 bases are TGTGCCAGCGGTCGACAAGGGGGTGCAACTAATGAAAAACTGTTTTTT. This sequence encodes CASGRQGGATNEKLFF. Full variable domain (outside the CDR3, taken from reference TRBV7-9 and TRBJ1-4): DTGVSQNPRHKITKRGQNVTFRCDPISEHNRLYWYRQTLGQGPEFLTYFQNEAQLEKSRLLSDRFSAERPKGSFSTLEIQRTEQGDSAMYLCASGRQGGATNEKLFFGSGTQLSVL.

The CDR3 DNA is TGCGCCAGCAGCCCGGGACAGGGGGCCCACGAGCAGTACTTC. It is translated as CASSPGQGAHEQYF. J is TRBJ2-7 and V is TRBV5-1, with 12 bases that match TRBD1. The V gene's germline CDR1 is SGHRS and CDR2 YFSETQ. CDR3 length: 14 amino acids. With 4 bases clipped from V and 5 bases from J, the junction kept 4 bases outside the gene matches.

DNA for the CDR3: TGTGCCAGCAGTGAGGGGGGTATGACTGAAGCTTTCTTT. It translates to CASSEGGMTEAFF. The gene calls are TRBV25-1 and TRBJ1-1; D is perhaps TRBD1 (5 bases). This CDR3 region has 13 residues. Germline CDR1 MGHDK, CDR2 SYGVNS. Trimming took off 3 bases at V and 5 bases at J, with 10 bases between the two ends.

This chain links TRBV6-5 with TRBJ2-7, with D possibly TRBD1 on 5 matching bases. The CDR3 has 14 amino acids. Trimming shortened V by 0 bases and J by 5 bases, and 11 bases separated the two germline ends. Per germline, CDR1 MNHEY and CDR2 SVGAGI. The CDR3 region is CASSYSRVGHEQYF. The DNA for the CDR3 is TGTGCCAGCAGTTACTCCAGGGTCGGGCACGAGCAGTACTTC.

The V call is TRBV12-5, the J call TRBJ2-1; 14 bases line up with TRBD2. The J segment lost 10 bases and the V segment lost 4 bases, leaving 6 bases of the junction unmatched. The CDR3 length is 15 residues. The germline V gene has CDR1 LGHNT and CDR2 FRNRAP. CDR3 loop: CASGSGLAGVREQFF. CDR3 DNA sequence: TGTGCTAGTGGTTCGGGACTAGCGGGAGTACGCGAGCAGTTCTTC.

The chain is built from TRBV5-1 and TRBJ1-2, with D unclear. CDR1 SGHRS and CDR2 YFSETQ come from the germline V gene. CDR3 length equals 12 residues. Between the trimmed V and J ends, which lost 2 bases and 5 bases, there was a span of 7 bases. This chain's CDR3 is CASSFSDYGYTF. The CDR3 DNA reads TGCGCCAGCAGCTTCTCAGATTATGGCTACACCTTC.

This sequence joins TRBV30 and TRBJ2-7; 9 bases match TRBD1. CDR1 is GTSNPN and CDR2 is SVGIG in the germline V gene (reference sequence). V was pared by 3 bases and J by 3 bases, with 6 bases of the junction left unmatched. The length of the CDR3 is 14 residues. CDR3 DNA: TGTGCCTGGAGACCCGGGACAGGGTTCTACGAGCAGTACTTC. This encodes CAWRPGTGFYEQYF.

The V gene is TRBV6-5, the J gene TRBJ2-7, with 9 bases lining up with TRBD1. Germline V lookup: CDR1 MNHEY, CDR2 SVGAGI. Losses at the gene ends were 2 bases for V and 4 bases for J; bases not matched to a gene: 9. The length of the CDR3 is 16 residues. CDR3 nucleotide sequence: TGTGCCAGCAGTTACGGGGGACAGGGCGAACGATACGAGCAGTACTTC. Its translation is CASSYGGQGERYEQYF.

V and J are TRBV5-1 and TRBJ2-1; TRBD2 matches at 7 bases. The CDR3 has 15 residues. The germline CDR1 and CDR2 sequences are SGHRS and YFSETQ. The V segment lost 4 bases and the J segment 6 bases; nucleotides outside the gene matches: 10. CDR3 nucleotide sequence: TGCGCCAGCAGCCCCCGGGAGGATTCGGTCAATGAGCAGTTCTTC. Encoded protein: CASSPREDSVNEQFF.

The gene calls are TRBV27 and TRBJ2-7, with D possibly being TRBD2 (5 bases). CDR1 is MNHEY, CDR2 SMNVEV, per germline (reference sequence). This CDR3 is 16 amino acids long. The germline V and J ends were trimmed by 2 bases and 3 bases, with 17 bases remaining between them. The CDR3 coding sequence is TGTGCCAGCAGTTTACACCTCCGGCGGGCCGGCTACGAGCAGTACTTC. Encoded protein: CASSLHLRRAGYEQYF.

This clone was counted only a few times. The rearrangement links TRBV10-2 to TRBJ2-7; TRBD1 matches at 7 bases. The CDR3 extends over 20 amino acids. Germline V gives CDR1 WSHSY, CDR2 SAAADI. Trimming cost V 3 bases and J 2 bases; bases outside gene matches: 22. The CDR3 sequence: CASSDKGAIPETPITYEQYF. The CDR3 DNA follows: TGCGCCAGCAGTGATAAGGGGGCGATTCCGGAGACTCCCATAACCTACGAGCAGTACTTC.

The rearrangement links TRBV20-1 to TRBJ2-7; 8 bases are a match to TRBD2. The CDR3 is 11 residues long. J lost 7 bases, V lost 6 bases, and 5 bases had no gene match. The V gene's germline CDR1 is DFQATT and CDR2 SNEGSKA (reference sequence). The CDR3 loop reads CSAVGGDEQYF. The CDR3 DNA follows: TGCAGTGCGGTCGGGGGGGATGAGCAGTACTTC.